The 15 T cell receptor beta chains below come from one sample, sequenced in a study of shared clonotypes between healthy human individuals. Some clones are missing from TCRdb's copy, which holds only in-frame ones; the method was immunoSEQ multiplex PCR. This table holds over a million clones, 75% to 85% found once. Sequenced: memory CD4+ T cells from PBMCs. The subset denotes: CD45RA-negative fraction. The source is a man aged 18-30 years in good health. Some clones in this sample may be carry-over from other donors' samples.

This clone was counted a few times. The chain recombines TRBV7-2 with TRBJ1-5; 8 positions match TRBD1. CDR1 SGHTA and CDR2 FQGNSA come from the germline V gene. The V gene end was trimmed by 1 base and the J gene end by 9 bases; junction bases not matched to a gene: 8. The CDR3 is made up of 15 amino acids. The CDR3 loop reads CASSLGTGLPGPQHF. The CDR3 DNA sequence: TGTGCCAGCAGCTTAGGGACAGGGCTCCCCGGGCCCCAGCATTTT.

V is TRBV29-1 and J is TRBJ2-7, with D possibly matching TRBD2 (6 bases). This CDR3 spans 14 amino acids. Germline V CDR1 and CDR2: SQVTM, ANQGSEA. The V and J ends lost 2 bases and 6 bases respectively, with 17 bases between them. CDR3 DNA sequence: TGCAGCGTTGAATGGGCTAGCGAGGTTTCCGAGCAGTACTTC. Translation: CSVEWASEVSEQYF.

This chain connects TRBV5-1 to TRBJ1-1, with D possibly TRBD1 on 5 matching bases. Trimming cost V 3 bases and J 6 bases, with 12 bases left between them. The germline CDR1 and CDR2 sequences are SGHRS and YFSETQ. The CDR3 has 13 amino acids. The DNA for the CDR3 is TGCGCCAGCAGCTACCGGGGGTATGCTGAAGCTTTCTTT. Translation gives CASSYRGYAEAFF. Full variable domain (rest looked up from reference TRBV5-1 and TRBJ1-1): KAGVTQTPRYLIKTRGQQVTLSCSPISGHRSVSWYQQTPGQGLQFLFEYFSETQRNKGNFPGRFSGRQFSNSRSEMNVSTLELGDSALYLCASSYRGYAEAFFGQGTRLTVV.

V and J are TRBV5-1 and TRBJ2-1; the D gene could be TRBD1 or TRBD2 (7 bases each). Germline V gene sequence: CDR1 SGHRS, CDR2 YFSETQ. Trimming pared 2 bases from V and 8 bases from J, leaving 17 bases between. The CDR3 length is 15 residues. Written as DNA, the CDR3 is TGCGCCAGCAGCTTTCAAGGGGGCGCGGGAGATGAGCAGTTCTTC. This sequence encodes CASSFQGGAGDEQFF. The whole variable domain, remainder taken from reference TRBV5-1 and TRBJ2-1, is KAGVTQTPRYLIKTRGQQVTLSCSPISGHRSVSWYQQTPGQGLQFLFEYFSETQRNKGNFPGRFSGRQFSNSRSEMNVSTLELGDSALYLCASSFQGGAGDEQFFGPGTRLTVL.

This chain joins TRBV6-5 and TRBJ2-2, with D possibly called TRBD1 or TRBD2 (6 bases each). Germline V gene lookup returns CDR1 MNHEY and CDR2 SVGAGI. V gave up 5 bases and J gave up 6 bases, with 16 bases separating them. CDR3 length equals 15 residues. CDR3 sequence reads: CASSPPGAAAGELFF. CDR3 bases: TGTGCCAGCAGTCCTCCGGGGGCGGCCGCCGGGGAGCTGTTTTTT.

This chain uses TRBV18 with TRBJ1-5; TRBD1 matches at 7 bases. Germline CDR1 KGHSH, CDR2 LQKENI. Germline trimming cut 3 bases from V and 5 bases from J; bases unmatched to any gene: 4. This CDR3 is 14 amino acids long. In DNA form, the CDR3 reads TGTGCCAGCTCACCCTCCGGGACAGATCAGCCCCAGCATTTT. It is translated as CASSPSGTDQPQHF. Filled out from reference TRBV18 and TRBJ1-5, the complete variable domain reads NAGVMQNPRHLVRRRGQEARLRCSPMKGHSHVYWYRQLPEEGLKFMVYLQKENIIDESGMPKERFSAEFPKEGPSILRIQQVVRGDSAAYFCASSPSGTDQPQHFGDGTRLSIL.

This clone has more than one count but fewer than ten. The rearrangement uses TRBV4-2 and TRBJ2-5; 14 bases line up with TRBD2. Germline CDR1 and CDR2: LGHNA and YNFKEQ. V trimming: 3 bases; J trimming: 5 bases; junction bases outside the gene matches: 8. This CDR3 region has 17 residues. The CDR3 loop is CASSHSRLAGGPETQYF. The CDR3 bases are TGTGCCAGCAGCCATTCCAGACTAGCGGGAGGGCCGGAGACCCAGTACTTC.

The chain joins TRBV7-9 to TRBJ2-7; D is possibly TRBD1 (6 bases). The assigned J gene may be wrong: the sequence end matches TRBJ2-5 better. Germline V gene sequence: CDR1 SEHNR, CDR2 FQNEAQ (reference sequence). CDR3 size: 16 residues. Here the CDR3 reads CASSFQGTGRVETQYF. The CDR3 DNA reads as TGTGCCAGCAGCTTCCAGGGGACGGGAAGGGTGGAGACCCAGTACTTC.

Ten or more counts support this clone. The gene calls are TRBV4-2 and TRBJ2-3, with 12 bases fitting TRBD2. The CDR3 loop spans 18 amino acids. The germline CDR1 and CDR2 sequences are LGHNA and YNFKEQ. After removal of 0 bases from V and 0 bases from J, the junction contained 4 bases not matched to a gene. CDR3: CASSQEAGTSGSTDTQYF. In DNA, the CDR3 is TGTGCCAGCAGCCAAGAAGCCGGGACTAGCGGGAGCACAGATACGCAGTATTTT.

In its sample, this clone was seen a few times. The chain uses TRBV29-1 and TRBJ2-5, with 10 nucleotides matching TRBD2. The CDR3 totals 17 residues. Per the germline V gene, CDR1 is SQVTM and CDR2 is ANQGSEA. Trimming removed 3 bases from V and 5 bases from J; junction bases left unmatched: 15. The CDR3 DNA follows: TGCAGCGTTGAGGCAAGGACTAGCGGCCTATGGGGGGAGACCCAGTACTTC. It yields the protein CSVEARTSGLWGETQYF.

The table lists this clone with a few counts. This rearrangement joins TRBV7-9 to TRBJ1-1; the D is unclear. The V gene lost 9 bases and the J gene lost 6 bases, with 17 bases spanning the gap. There are 13 residues in the CDR3. In germline, CDR1 is SEHNR, CDR2 FQNEAQ (reference sequence). The CDR3 nucleotides read TGTGCCAGTTCCGACCGGATCGGCCCTGAAGCTTTCTTT. Its protein product is CASSDRIGPEAFF.

The chain uses TRBV6-1 and TRBJ1-2, with D perhaps TRBD1 (5 bases). CDR1 MNHNS and CDR2 SASEGT come from the germline V gene. The CDR3 runs to 13 residues. Between the trimmed V and J ends, which lost 6 bases and 5 bases, there was a span of 13 bases. This CDR3 reads CASRETESYGYTF. CDR3 DNA sequence: TGTGCCAGCAGGGAGACAGAAAGTTATGGCTACACCTTC.

This chain links TRBV18 with TRBJ1-5; tentative D call: TRBD1 (5 bases). CDR1 and CDR2 from the germline V gene are KGHSH and LQKENI. V lost 2 bases and J lost 6, with 8 bases in between. The CDR3 is 13 amino acids. CDR3 nucleotides: TGTGCCAGCTCACCAGGGGCGCGTCAGCCCCAGCATTTT. It encodes CASSPGARQPQHF. Drawing the rest from reference TRBV18 and TRBJ1-5, the complete variable domain is NAGVMQNPRHLVRRRGQEARLRCSPMKGHSHVYWYRQLPEEGLKFMVYLQKENIIDESGMPKERFSAEFPKEGPSILRIQQVVRGDSAAYFCASSPGARQPQHFGDGTRLSIL.

V usage is TRBV2 and J usage is TRBJ1-5; D not resolved. From germline, CDR1 is SNHLY and CDR2 FYNNEI. V was pared by 4 bases and J by 3 bases, with 4 bases between. The CDR3 extends over 12 amino acids. The CDR3 here is CASSGINQPQHF. The CDR3 nucleotides read TGTGCCAGCAGTGGTATCAATCAGCCCCAGCATTTT.

As to this clone: Within the sample, other DNA sequences also encode this same CDR3. This sequence joins TRBV18 and TRBJ1-5; D is uncertain. Germline V gene data show CDR1 as KGHSH and CDR2 as LQKENI. Between the trimmed V and J ends, which lost 2 bases and 7 bases, there was a span of 12 bases. This CDR3 region has 14 residues. Written as DNA, the CDR3 is TGTGCCAGCTCACCAGCCCAGGAAGGCCAGCCCCAGCATTTT. Its protein product is CASSPAQEGQPQHF.